This entry is about one T cell receptor beta chain. Its antigen is not known. The data originate from a study of monozygotic twins with cystic fibrosis. Assay: immunoSEQ multiplex PCR; the TCRdb copy retains only in-frame clones and omits some. The sample lists 15,000 to 20,000 clones, 96% occurring once. Study-level points and caveats: Nucleotide-identical clonotype sharing was significantly higher within monozygotic CF twin pairs than between unrelated CF individuals. The repertoire was suggested to be naive-dominated, clonality median around 0.0095.

Trimming left V 6 bases short and J 1 base short, with 25 bases between. The germline CDR1 and CDR2 sequences are SGHDT and YYEEEE. This CDR3 region has 18 residues. The rearrangement uses TRBV5-6 and TRBJ1-2, with D perhaps matching TRBD1 (6 bases). Material: blood. The clonotype was recovered from a girl aged 2 to 9 with cystic fibrosis. The CDR3 spells CASNPQTGRLHYNYGYTF. CDR3 nucleotides: TGTGCCAGCAACCCCCAGACAGGTCGGCTCCATTATAACTATGGCTACACCTTC.